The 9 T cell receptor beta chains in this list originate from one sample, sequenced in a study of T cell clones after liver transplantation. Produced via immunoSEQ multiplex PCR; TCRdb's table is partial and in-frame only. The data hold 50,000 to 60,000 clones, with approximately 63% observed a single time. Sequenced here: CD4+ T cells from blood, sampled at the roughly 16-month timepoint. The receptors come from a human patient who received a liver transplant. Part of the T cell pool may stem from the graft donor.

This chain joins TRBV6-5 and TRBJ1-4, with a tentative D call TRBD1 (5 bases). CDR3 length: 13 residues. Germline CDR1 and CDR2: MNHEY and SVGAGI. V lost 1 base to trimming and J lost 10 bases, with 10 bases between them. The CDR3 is CASSYWGMGKLFF. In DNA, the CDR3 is TGTGCCAGCAGTTACTGGGGGATGGGAAAACTGTTTTTT.

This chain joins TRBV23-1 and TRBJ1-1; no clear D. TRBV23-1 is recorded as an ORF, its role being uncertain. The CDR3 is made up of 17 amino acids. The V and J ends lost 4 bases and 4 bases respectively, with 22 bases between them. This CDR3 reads CASSRPSPMRKSTEAFF. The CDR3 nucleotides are TGCGCCAGCAGTCGCCCAAGTCCGATGAGGAAGTCCACTGAAGCTTTCTTT.

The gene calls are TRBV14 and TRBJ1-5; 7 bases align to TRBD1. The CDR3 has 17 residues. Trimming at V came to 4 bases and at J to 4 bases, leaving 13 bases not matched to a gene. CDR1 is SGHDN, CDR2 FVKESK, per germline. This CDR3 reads CASSLLGQVPKNQPQHF. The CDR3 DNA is TGTGCCAGCAGCCTACTCGGACAGGTACCTAAGAATCAGCCCCAGCATTTT.

CDR3 protein: CAGGGGDTEAFF. Here the CDR3 DNA reads TGTGCCGGAGGAGGGGGGGACACTGAAGCTTTCTTT. V usage is TRBV30 and J usage is TRBJ1-1; weak D call: TRBD1 (6 bases). The CDR3 has 12 amino acids. With 8 bases removed from V and 3 bases from J, the gap between germline ends came to 13 bases. Germline V CDR1 and CDR2: GTSNPN, SVGIG (reference sequence).

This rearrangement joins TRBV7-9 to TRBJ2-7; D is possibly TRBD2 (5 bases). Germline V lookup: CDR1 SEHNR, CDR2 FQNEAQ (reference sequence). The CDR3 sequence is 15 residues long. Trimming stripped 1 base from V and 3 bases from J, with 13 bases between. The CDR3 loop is CASSLVGSGNYEQYF. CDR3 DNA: TGTGCCAGCAGCTTAGTAGGGTCCGGGAACTACGAGCAGTACTTC.

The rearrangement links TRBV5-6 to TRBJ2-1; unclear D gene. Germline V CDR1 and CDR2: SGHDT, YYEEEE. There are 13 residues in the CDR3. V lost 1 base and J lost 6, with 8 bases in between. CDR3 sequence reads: CASSLIQPNEQFF. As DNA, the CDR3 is TGTGCCAGCAGCTTGATTCAGCCCAATGAGCAGTTCTTC.

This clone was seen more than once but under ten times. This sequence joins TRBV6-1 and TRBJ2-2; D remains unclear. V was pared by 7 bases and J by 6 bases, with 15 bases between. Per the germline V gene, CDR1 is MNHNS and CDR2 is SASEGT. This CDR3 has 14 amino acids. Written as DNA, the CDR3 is TGTGCCAGCAAAGAAATGGTCTCGGCCGGGGAGCTGTTTTTT. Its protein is CASKEMVSAGELFF.

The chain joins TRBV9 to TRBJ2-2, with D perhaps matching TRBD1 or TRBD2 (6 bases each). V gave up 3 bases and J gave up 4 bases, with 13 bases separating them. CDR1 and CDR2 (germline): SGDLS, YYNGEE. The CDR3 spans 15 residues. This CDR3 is CASSEGGLPTGELFF. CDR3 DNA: TGTGCCAGCAGCGAGGGGGGACTGCCCACCGGGGAGCTGTTTTTT.

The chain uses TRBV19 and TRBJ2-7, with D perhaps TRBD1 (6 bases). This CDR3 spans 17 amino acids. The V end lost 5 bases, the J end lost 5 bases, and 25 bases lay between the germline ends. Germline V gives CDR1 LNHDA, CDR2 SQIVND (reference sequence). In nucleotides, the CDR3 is TGTGCCAGTAGTGCCGGGGTCACCGGGACATTTGGCCACGAGCAGTACTTC. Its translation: CASSAGVTGTFGHEQYF. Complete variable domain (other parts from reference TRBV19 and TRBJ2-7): DGGITQSPKYLFRKEGQNVTLSCEQNLNHDAMYWYRQDPGQGLRLIYYSQIVNDFQKGDIAEGYSVSREKKESFPLTVTSAQKNPTAFYLCASSAGVTGTFGHEQYFGPGTRLTVT.